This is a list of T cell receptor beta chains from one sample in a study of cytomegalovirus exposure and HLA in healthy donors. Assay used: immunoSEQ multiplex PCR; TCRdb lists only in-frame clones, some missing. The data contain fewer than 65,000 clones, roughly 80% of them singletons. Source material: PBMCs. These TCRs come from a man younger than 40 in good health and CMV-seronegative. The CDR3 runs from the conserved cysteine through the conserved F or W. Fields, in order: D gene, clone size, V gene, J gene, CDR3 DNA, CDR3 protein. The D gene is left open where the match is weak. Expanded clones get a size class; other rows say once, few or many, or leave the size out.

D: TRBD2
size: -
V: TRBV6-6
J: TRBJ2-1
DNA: TGTGCCAGCAGCCGAAGCGGGGGGGTCTTGGATGAGCAGTTCTTC
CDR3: CASSRSGGVLDEQFF

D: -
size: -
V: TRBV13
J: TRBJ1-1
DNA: TGTGCCAGCAGCTTACGGCGCGGGGCTGGGACTGAAGCTTTCTTT
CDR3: CASSLRRGAGTEAFF

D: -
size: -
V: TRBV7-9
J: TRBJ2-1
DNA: TGTGCCAGCAGCCACAAGTTCTTC
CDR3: CASSHKFF

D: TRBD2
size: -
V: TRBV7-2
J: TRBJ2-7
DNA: TGTGCCAGCAGCCCCGGACTAGCTCTGGACGAGCAGTACTTC
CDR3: CASSPGLALDEQYF

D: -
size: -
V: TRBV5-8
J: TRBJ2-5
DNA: TGTGCCAGCAGCGGAAGGGGGACCAACCAAGAGACCCAGTACTTC
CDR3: CASSGRGTNQETQYF

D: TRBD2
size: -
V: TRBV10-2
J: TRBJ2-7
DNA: TGCGCCAGCAGGACCACCGGGACTAGCGGGAGTAGCGAGCAGTACTTC
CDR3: CASRTTGTSGSSEQYF

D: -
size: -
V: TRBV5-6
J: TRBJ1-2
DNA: TGTGCCAGCAGCTTGTTCTGGGAGCGGGGCTATGGCTACACCTTC
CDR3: CASSLFWERGYGYTF

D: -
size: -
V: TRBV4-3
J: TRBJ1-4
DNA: TGCGCCAGCAGCCAAGATACGGGGGTTATGGGAAATGAAAAACTGTTTTTT
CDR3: CASSQDTGVMGNEKLFF

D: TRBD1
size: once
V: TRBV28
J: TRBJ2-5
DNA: TGTGCCAGCAGCACCGACAGGGCAAGCGAGACCCAGTACTTC
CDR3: CASSTDRASETQYF

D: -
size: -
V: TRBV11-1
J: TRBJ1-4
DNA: TGTGCCAGCGCTGGGCAGAATGAAAAACTGTTTTTT
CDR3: CASAGQNEKLFF

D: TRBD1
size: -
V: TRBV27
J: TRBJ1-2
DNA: TGTGCCAGCAGTTTAAGGGGGTATGGGACAGATGGCTACACCTTC
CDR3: CASSLRGYGTDGYTF

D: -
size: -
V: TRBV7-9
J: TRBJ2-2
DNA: TGTGCCAGCAGCGCAGGGGGGTACACCGGGGAGCTGTTTTTT
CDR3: CASSAGGYTGELFF

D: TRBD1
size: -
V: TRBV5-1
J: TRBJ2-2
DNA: TGCGCCAGCAGCTTGGTTACCGGGACAGGCGGGGAGCTGTTTTTT
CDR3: CASSLVTGTGGELFF

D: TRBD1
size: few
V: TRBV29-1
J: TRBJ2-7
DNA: TGCAGCGTTGCGGGACAGGGGATCGACGAGCAGTACTTC
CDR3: CSVAGQGIDEQYF

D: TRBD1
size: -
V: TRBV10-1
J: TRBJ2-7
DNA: TGCGCCAGCAGTGAGCCCGACAGGGGGGTACGAAGTAAGCAGTACTTC
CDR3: CASSEPDRGVRSKQYF

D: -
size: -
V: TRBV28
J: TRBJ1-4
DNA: TGTGCCAGCAGTCTCACAGGTCCGTATGAAAAACTGTTTTTT
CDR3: CASSLTGPYEKLFF

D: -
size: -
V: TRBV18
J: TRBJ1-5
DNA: TGTGCCAGCTCAAGGGGCGAGCGCGGCACTACGTTTGGAATTAATCAGCCCCAGCATTTT
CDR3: CASSRGERGTTFGINQPQHF

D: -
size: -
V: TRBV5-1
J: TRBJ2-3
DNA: TGCGCCAGCCAACGCAACCCCGTGGGCAATACGCAGTATTTT
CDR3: CASQRNPVGNTQYF

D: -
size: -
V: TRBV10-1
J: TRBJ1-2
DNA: TGCGCCAGCAGTGGACAGGATGGCTATGGCTACACCTTC
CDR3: CASSGQDGYGYTF

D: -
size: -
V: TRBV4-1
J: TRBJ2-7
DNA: TGCGCCAGCAGCCAAGATTTAGGGGGGGCTCGGTACGAGCAGTACTTC
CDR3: CASSQDLGGARYEQYF

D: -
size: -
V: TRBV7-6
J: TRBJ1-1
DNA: TGTGCCAGCAGCCCCGGTGCCACTGAAGCTTTCTTT
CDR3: CASSPGATEAFF

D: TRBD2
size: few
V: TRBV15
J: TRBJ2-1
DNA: TGTGCCACCAGTCCTACTCTAGCGGCATCCTACAATGAGCAGTTCTTC
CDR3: CATSPTLAASYNEQFF

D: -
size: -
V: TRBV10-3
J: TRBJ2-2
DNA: TGTGCCTCCTCCGCCGGGGACTCGATTTTTACCGGGGAGCTGTTTTTT
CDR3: CASSAGDSIFTGELFF

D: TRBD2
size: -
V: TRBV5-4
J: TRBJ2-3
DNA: TGTGCCAGCAGCTTGGCTGGCGGGAGGGCCCCAGATACGCAGTATTTT
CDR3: CASSLAGGRAPDTQYF

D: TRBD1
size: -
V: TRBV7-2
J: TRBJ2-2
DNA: TGTGCCAGCAGCCCAACAAGGGACAGGGGGATTGCCGGGGAGCTGTTTTTT
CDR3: CASSPTRDRGIAGELFF

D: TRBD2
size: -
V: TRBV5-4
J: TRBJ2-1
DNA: TGTGCCGACGGGACGTACGGGAGGGCCAATGAGCAGTTCTTC
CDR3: CADGTYGRANEQFF

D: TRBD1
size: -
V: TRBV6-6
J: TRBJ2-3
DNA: TGTGCTTCCAGGACAGGGGGGGCAGATACGCAGTATTTT
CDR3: CASRTGGADTQYF

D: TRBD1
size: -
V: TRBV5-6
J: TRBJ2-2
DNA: TGTGCCAGCAGCCGGGGACAGTTGAACACCGGGGAGCTGTTTTTT
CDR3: CASSRGQLNTGELFF

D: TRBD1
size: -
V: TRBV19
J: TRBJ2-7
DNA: TGTGCCAGTAGTGTCGACAGGGTTCTCTGGGACGAGCAGTACTTC
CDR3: CASSVDRVLWDEQYF

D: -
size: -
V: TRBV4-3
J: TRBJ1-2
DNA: TGCGCCAGCAGCCAAGATCAGGGTAACTATGGCTACACCTTC
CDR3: CASSQDQGNYGYTF

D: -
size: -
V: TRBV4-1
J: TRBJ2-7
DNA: TGCGCCAGCAGAAGGACGGGGGAGAACTCCTACGAGCAGTACTTC
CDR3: CASRRTGENSYEQYF

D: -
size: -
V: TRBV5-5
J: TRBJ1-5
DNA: TGTGCCAGCAGCTCAGGAGGACAGAACAATCAGCCCCAGCATTTT
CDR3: CASSSGGQNNQPQHF

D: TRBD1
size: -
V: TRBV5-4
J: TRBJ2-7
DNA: TGTGCCAGCAGCTTGTACGGGACAGGCACCTACGAGCAGTACTTC
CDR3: CASSLYGTGTYEQYF